What follows are 19 T cell receptor beta chains derived from one specimen sequenced in a study of T-cell memory formation after mild COVID-19. TCRdb reprocessed the 5' RACE reads via MiXCR and lists one record per CDR3 protein. The profile shows roughly 200,000 distinct CDR3 sequences, 20% to 25% of them singletons. The specimen sequenced was PBMCs or a T cell subset sorted from them (not recorded which). These receptors were taken from an adult woman who had mild COVID-19 (a few samples of this study predate the infection). Cell type and time point are not known.

This clonotype was recorded at least ten times. The V call is TRBV5-1, the J call TRBJ2-4; the D is unclear. CDR1 SGHRS and CDR2 YFSETQ come from the germline V gene. Between the trimmed V and J ends, which lost 3 bases and 6 bases, there was a span of 13 bases. This CDR3 contains 14 residues. CDR3 bases: TGCGCCAGCAGCTACGATGGGTCGGGAAACATTCAGTACTTC. As protein: CASSYDGSGNIQYF.

There are a few counts of this clonotype. The genes are TRBV2 and TRBJ2-7; 9 nucleotides match TRBD2. Trimming took 3 bases from V and 3 from J; bases not matched to a gene: 6. This CDR3 has 15 residues. From germline, CDR1 is SNHLY and CDR2 FYNNEI. CDR3 sequence (DNA): TGTGCCAGCAGTGACCTTGCGGGAGGGCTCTACGAGCAGTACTTC. This sequence encodes CASSDLAGGLYEQYF.

This clonotype was observed a few times. V is TRBV6-4 and J is TRBJ2-3; D remains ambiguous. CDR3 length: 14 amino acids. V gave up 0 bases and J gave up 2 bases, with 6 bases separating them. The germline CDR1 and CDR2 sequences are MRHNA and SNTAGT. The CDR3 loop is CASSDSSDTDTQYF. The CDR3 region has the DNA TGTGCCAGCAGTGACTCGTCAGACACAGATACGCAGTATTTT.

This chain joins TRBV5-1 and TRBJ1-2; 9 nucleotides agree with TRBD1. Trimming took 4 bases from V and 4 from J; bases not matched to a gene: 11. Looked up from germline, CDR1 is SGHRS and CDR2 is YFSETQ. The CDR3 consists of 16 residues. CDR3 region: CASSLVTGGGIYGYTF. The CDR3 nucleotides are TGCGCCAGCAGCCTAGTAACAGGGGGCGGAATCTATGGCTACACCTTC.

The chain's CDR3 is CASLPGFPGNTIYF. Written as DNA, the CDR3 is TGTGCCTCCCTTCCAGGTTTTCCTGGAAACACCATATATTTT. The chain carries TRBV6-6 and TRBJ1-3; D is undetermined. The CDR3 totals 14 residues. Germline V gene data show CDR1 as MNHNY and CDR2 as SVGAGI (reference sequence). V lost 11 bases and J 2 bases, leaving 16 bases between the germline ends.

This clonotype was detected a few times. The chain recombines TRBV20-1 with TRBJ2-3; 7 nucleotides match TRBD1. CDR1 and CDR2 from the germline V gene are DFQATT and SNEGSKA (reference sequence). The CDR3 is made up of 15 amino acids. The V gene end was trimmed by 6 bases and the J gene end by 0 bases; junction bases not matched to a gene: 9. CDR3 in amino acids: CSATTGALSTDTQYF. DNA for the CDR3: TGCAGTGCCACTACAGGGGCCCTGAGCACAGATACGCAGTATTTT.

The sample holds a few counts of this clonotype. The chain is built from TRBV7-9 and TRBJ2-7, with D tentatively TRBD1 (6 bases). Germline V gene lookup returns CDR1 SEHNR and CDR2 FQNEAQ (reference sequence). CDR3 length: 12 amino acids. Trimming shortened V by 7 bases and J by 6 bases, and 13 bases separated the two germline ends. CDR3 DNA: TGTGCCAGCACCGACCTCAGGGGCGAGCAGTACTTC. Translated, it gives CASTDLRGEQYF.

The chain combines TRBV4-3 with TRBJ2-3; TRBD2 matches at 14 bases. From germline, CDR1 is LGHNA and CDR2 YSLEER. The CDR3 totals 20 residues. The junction had 11 bases not matched to a gene; V was cut back by 1 base and J by 2 bases. CDR3 amino acids: CASSQVWTSGRLGDTDTQYF. The CDR3 region has the DNA TGCGCCAGCAGCCAAGTTTGGACTAGCGGGAGGCTGGGTGACACAGATACGCAGTATTTT.

The genes are TRBV11-1 and TRBJ2-7, with D possibly TRBD2 on 5 matching bases. The CDR3 runs to 14 residues. With 4 bases removed from V and 3 bases from J, the gap between germline ends came to 13 bases. CDR1 and CDR2 from the germline V gene are SGHAT and FQDESV (reference sequence). The CDR3, as DNA: TGTGCCAGCAGCTCGACTATAAGGCTCTACGAGCAGTACTTC. Translation gives CASSSTIRLYEQYF.

CDR3 coding DNA: TGTGCCAGCAGCCAAGAAATTGGGGGAGTTAATGAGCAGTTCTTC. Its protein product is CASSQEIGGVNEQFF. The rearrangement links TRBV3-1 to TRBJ2-1, with D perhaps given as TRBD1 or TRBD2 (5 bases each). The CDR3 runs to 15 residues. Deletions cut 0 bases from V and 7 bases from J, with 13 bases between. Per germline, CDR1 LGHDT and CDR2 YNNKEL (reference sequence).

This CDR3 reads CSVPKEGGANEQFF. CDR3 in DNA: TGCAGCGTACCCAAGGAGGGGGGGGCCAATGAGCAGTTCTTC. The chain has TRBV29-1 and TRBJ2-1, with D perhaps TRBD2 (7 bases). The CDR3 contains 14 residues. CDR1 and CDR2 from the germline V gene are SQVTM and ANQGSEA. V gave up 6 bases and J gave up 6 bases, with 18 bases separating them.

This clonotype was seen many times. The chain has TRBV7-6 and TRBJ2-1; 7 bases are a match to TRBD2. This CDR3 is built from 15 residues. Trimming removed 1 base from V and 4 bases from J; junction bases left unmatched: 4. CDR1 SGHVS and CDR2 FNYEAQ come from the germline V gene. DNA for the CDR3: TGTGCCAGCAGCTTAGGGGGGGGTCCGTACAATGAGCAGTTCTTC. Encoded protein: CASSLGGGPYNEQFF.

This clonotype was detected a few times. This rearrangement joins TRBV9 to TRBJ1-3, with unresolved D. The CDR3 loop spans 13 amino acids. V was shortened by 10 bases and J by 0 bases, with 11 bases between the two germline ends. Per germline, CDR1 SGDLS and CDR2 YYNGEE. CDR3 DNA sequence: TGTGCCTCCGGAGGCAGCTCTGGAAACACCATATATTTT. This codes for CASGGSSGNTIYF.

V is TRBV7-2 and J is TRBJ1-2, with unresolved D. The CDR3 runs to 14 residues. The germline V and J ends were trimmed by 5 bases and 10 bases, with 20 bases remaining between them. Germline V gives CDR1 SGHTA, CDR2 FQGNSA. DNA of the CDR3: TGTGCCAGCAGCCCCCACGTTGTTGGGGAGGACTACACCTTC. Translation: CASSPHVVGEDYTF.

This clonotype was counted between two and nine times. The J gene is TRBJ1-2, the V gene TRBV2; TRBD1 matches at 9 bases. V lost 6 bases to trimming and J lost 2 bases; unmatched junction nucleotides: 7. Germline V gene data show CDR1 as SNHLY and CDR2 as FYNNEI. This CDR3 is 15 amino acids long. CDR3 loop: CASSRGQGGNYGYTF. CDR3 nucleotides: TGTGCCAGCAGCAGGGGACAGGGAGGGAACTATGGCTACACCTTC.

The gene calls are TRBV4-1 and TRBJ2-5; a possible D gene is TRBD1 (5 bases). The CDR3 covers 15 residues. V dropped 4 bases and J dropped 4 bases, with 16 bases sitting between them. Germline V gene data show CDR1 as MGHRA and CDR2 as YSYEKL. DNA for the CDR3: TGCGCCAGCAGCCCAAGTAACAGGCCCGGAGAGACCCAGTACTTC. It is translated as CASSPSNRPGETQYF.

This clonotype was detected a few times. The chain carries TRBV6-1 and TRBJ1-5; no clear D gene. V lost 6 bases and J 2 bases, leaving 11 bases between the germline ends. CDR1 MNHNS and CDR2 SASEGT come from the germline V gene. The CDR3 covers 14 residues. CDR3 DNA: TGTGCCAGCAGGTCAATGGAGGGCAATCAGCCCCAGCATTTT. It translates to CASRSMEGNQPQHF.

Many counts were recorded for this clonotype. The chain links TRBV9 to TRBJ2-1; TRBD2 matches at 7 bases. From germline, CDR1 is SGDLS and CDR2 YYNGEE. The junction had 15 bases not matched to a gene; V was cut back by 3 bases and J by 9 bases. The length of the CDR3 is 16 residues. CDR3 loop: CASSGFTSALRGEQFF. CDR3 DNA sequence: TGTGCCAGCAGCGGGTTTACTAGCGCCCTACGGGGTGAGCAGTTCTTC.

This clonotype has more than one count but fewer than ten. The CDR3 here is CASQQGSASTDTQYF. The CDR3 coding sequence is TGTGCCAGCCAACAGGGGTCCGCTAGCACAGATACGCAGTATTTT. The J gene is TRBJ2-3, the V gene TRBV7-9; 7 bases align to TRBD1. The CDR3 has 15 amino acids. The V gene end was trimmed by 8 bases and the J gene end by 0 bases; junction bases not matched to a gene: 8. Germline values: CDR1 SEHNR, CDR2 FQNEAQ (reference sequence). Together with reference TRBV7-9 and TRBJ2-3, the CDR3 gives the full variable domain: DTGVSQNPRHKITKRGQNVTFRCDPISEHNRLYWYRQTLGQGPEFLTYFQNEAQLEKSRLLSDRFSAERPKGSFSTLEIQRTEQGDSAMYLCASQQGSASTDTQYFGPGTRLTVL.